The 9 T cell receptor beta chains reported below all come from one sample, sequenced in a study of blood T cell repertoires in COVID-19. The repertoire was sequenced with immunoSEQ multiplex PCR; TCRdb's copy has only in-frame clones and lacks some. The repertoire holds around 700,000 clones, with about nine tenths as singletons. The sample was peripheral blood. These receptors were collected from a woman aged 18-30 years with acute or convalescent COVID-19.

This chain joins TRBV5-4 and TRBJ1-2; possible D gene TRBD1, 6 bases. Germline CDR1 SGHNT, CDR2 YYREEE (reference sequence). The CDR3 consists of 14 residues. Trimming took off 0 bases at V and 3 bases at J, with 9 bases between the two ends. The CDR3 region is CASSLDRDHYGYTF. The CDR3 DNA sequence: TGTGCCAGCAGCTTGGACAGGGACCACTATGGCTACACCTTC.

J is TRBJ2-1 and V is TRBV30; D gene unclear. CDR1 is GTSNPN and CDR2 is SVGIG in the germline V gene (reference sequence). Trimming took 2 bases from V and 7 from J, leaving 15 bases between them. The CDR3 covers 14 residues. The CDR3, as DNA: TGTGCCTGGAGTTACCGGTTAGCTGGTAATGAGCAGTTCTTC. Its translation: CAWSYRLAGNEQFF.

V usage is TRBV30 and J usage is TRBJ2-3; a weak D match, TRBD2 (6 bases). CDR1 and CDR2 (germline): GTSNPN, SVGIG (reference sequence). With 4 bases removed from V and 5 bases from J, the gap between germline ends came to 13 bases. This CDR3 contains 13 residues. DNA for the CDR3: TGTGCCTGGACAAGACGGGAGCGAGATACGCAGTATTTT. Its translation is CAWTRRERDTQYF.

The J gene is TRBJ1-1, the V gene TRBV2; 7 bases are a match to TRBD1. The CDR3 totals 15 residues. Germline CDR1 SNHLY, CDR2 FYNNEI. J was trimmed by 1 base and V by 6 bases; bases with no gene match: 8. CDR3 sequence: CASSPKDRANTEAFF. CDR3 sequence (DNA): TGTGCCAGCAGCCCCAAAGACAGGGCGAACACTGAAGCTTTCTTT. The full variable domain, its missing parts supplied by reference TRBV2 and TRBJ1-1, is EPEVTQTPSHQVTQMGQEVILRCVPISNHLYFYWYRQILGQKVEFLVSFYNNEISEKSEIFDDQFSVERPDGSNFTLKIRSTKLEDSAMYFCASSPKDRANTEAFFGQGTRLTVV.

The CDR3 DNA sequence: TGTGCCAGCAGTAGGACAGGGGAGGGTGAAAAACTGTTTTTT. Translating it yields CASSRTGEGEKLFF. The genes are TRBV28 and TRBJ1-4; 9 positions match TRBD1. The germline V gene encodes CDR1 MDHEN and CDR2 SYDVKM. Trimming removed 5 bases from V and 7 bases from J; junction bases left unmatched: 5. The CDR3 is 14 amino acids.

The chain carries TRBV7-9 and TRBJ2-3; maybe TRBD2 (5 bases). The CDR3 covers 15 residues. Germline CDR1 is SEHNR and CDR2 is FQNEAQ (reference sequence). Trimming took off 1 base at V and 1 base at J, with 9 bases between the two ends. DNA for the CDR3: TGTGCCAGCAGCTTAGTAGAGGGTGGCACAGATACGCAGTATTTT. Amino acids: CASSLVEGGTDTQYF.

The J gene is TRBJ1-2, the V gene TRBV20-1; no reliable D call. This CDR3 is 11 amino acids long. Germline CDR1 is DFQATT and CDR2 is SNEGSKA (reference sequence). The ends were cut back, 6 bases at V and 8 bases at J, with 13 bases in the middle. The CDR3: CSAIHDGGYTF. The DNA for the CDR3 is TGCAGTGCGATACATGACGGGGGCTACACCTTC.

The chain combines TRBV19 with TRBJ2-3; 7 bases are shared with TRBD1. V shed 5 bases and J 1 base; nucleotides not matched to a gene: 3. The CDR3 loop spans 14 amino acids. The germline CDR1 and CDR2 sequences are LNHDA and SQIVND (reference sequence). The CDR3 is CASSSTGGTDTQYF. The CDR3 coding sequence is TGTGCCAGTAGTTCCACAGGGGGCACAGATACGCAGTATTTT.

V usage is TRBV3-1 (or the pseudogene TRBV3-2) and J usage is TRBJ2-7; tentatively, D is TRBD2 (5 bases). CDR3 length: 10 amino acids. CDR1 is LGHDT, CDR2 YNNKEL, per germline (reference sequence). In nucleotides, the CDR3 is TGTGCGTCGGGGTCTGGGGAGCAGTACTTC. Amino acids: CASGSGEQYF.